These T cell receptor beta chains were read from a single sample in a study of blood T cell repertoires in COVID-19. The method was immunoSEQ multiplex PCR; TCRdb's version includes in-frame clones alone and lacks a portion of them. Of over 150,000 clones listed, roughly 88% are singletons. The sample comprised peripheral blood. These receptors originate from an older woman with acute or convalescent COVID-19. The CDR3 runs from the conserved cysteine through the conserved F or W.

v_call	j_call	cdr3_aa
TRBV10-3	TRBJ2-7	CAISAIAGPTYEQYF
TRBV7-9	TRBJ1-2	CASSLTGSKNTF
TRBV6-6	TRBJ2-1	CASSRVSYNEQFF
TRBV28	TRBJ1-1	CASSPGDRGKTEAFF
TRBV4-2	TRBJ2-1	CASSQPPTNEQFF
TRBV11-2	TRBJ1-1	CASSPPLGLGTEAFF
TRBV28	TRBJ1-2	CASSAAGGEYGYTF
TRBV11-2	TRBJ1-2	CASSQEGTAALYGYTF
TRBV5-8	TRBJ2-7	CASSYGPKGRSYEQYF
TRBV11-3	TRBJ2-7	CASSFVGSEQYF